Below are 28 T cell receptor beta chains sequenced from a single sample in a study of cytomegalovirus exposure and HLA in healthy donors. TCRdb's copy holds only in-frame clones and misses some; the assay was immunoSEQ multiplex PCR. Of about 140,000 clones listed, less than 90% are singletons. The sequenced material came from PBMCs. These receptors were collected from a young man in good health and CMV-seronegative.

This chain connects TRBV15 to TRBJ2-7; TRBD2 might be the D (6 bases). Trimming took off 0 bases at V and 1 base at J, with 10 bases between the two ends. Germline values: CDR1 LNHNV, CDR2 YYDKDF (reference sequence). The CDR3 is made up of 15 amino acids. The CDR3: CATSRDGGLSYEQYF. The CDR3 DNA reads TGTGCCACCAGCAGAGATGGGGGACTGTCCTACGAGCAGTACTTC.

DNA of the CDR3: TGTGCCAGCAGCCAACGACTAGCGGGGTTGGAGGGAGAGACCCAGTACTTC. Translated, it gives CASSQRLAGLEGETQYF. V usage is TRBV7-2 and J usage is TRBJ2-5; 11 bases are a match to TRBD2. CDR1 is SGHTA and CDR2 is FQGNSA in the germline V gene. J lost 4 bases, V lost 5 bases, and 12 bases had no gene match. There are 17 residues in the CDR3.

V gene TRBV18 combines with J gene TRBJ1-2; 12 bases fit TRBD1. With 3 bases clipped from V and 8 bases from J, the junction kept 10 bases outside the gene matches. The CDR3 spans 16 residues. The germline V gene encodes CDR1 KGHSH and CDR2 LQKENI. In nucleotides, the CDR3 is TGTGCCAGCTCACCCGTCCCGGGACAGGGGGCGTGGGGCTACACCTTC. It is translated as CASSPVPGQGAWGYTF. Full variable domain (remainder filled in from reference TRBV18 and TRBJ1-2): NAGVMQNPRHLVRRRGQEARLRCSPMKGHSHVYWYRQLPEEGLKFMVYLQKENIIDESGMPKERFSAEFPKEGPSILRIQQVVRGDSAAYFCASSPVPGQGAWGYTFGSGTRLTVV.

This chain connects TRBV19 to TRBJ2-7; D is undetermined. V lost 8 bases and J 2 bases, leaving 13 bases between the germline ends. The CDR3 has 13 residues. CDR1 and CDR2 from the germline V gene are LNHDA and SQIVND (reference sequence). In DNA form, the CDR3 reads TGTGCCAGTTCTCTCGACAAACCCTACGAGCAGTACTTC. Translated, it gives CASSLDKPYEQYF.

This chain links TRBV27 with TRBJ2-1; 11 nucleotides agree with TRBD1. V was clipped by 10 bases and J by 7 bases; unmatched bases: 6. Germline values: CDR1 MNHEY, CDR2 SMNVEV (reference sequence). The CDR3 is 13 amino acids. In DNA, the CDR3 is TGTGCCACCCGGACAGGGGGCCGGAATGAGCAGTTCTTC. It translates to CATRTGGRNEQFF.

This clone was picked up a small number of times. The CDR3 nucleotides are TGTGCCAGCAGCCCCATCCGGGGGATCGTTTCCGAGCAGTACTTC. Its translation: CASSPIRGIVSEQYF. This rearrangement joins TRBV28 to TRBJ2-7; tentatively, D is TRBD2 (6 bases). Germline loops: CDR1 MDHEN, CDR2 SYDVKM. The ends were cut back, 6 bases at V and 6 bases at J, with 21 bases in the middle. The CDR3 runs 15 residues.

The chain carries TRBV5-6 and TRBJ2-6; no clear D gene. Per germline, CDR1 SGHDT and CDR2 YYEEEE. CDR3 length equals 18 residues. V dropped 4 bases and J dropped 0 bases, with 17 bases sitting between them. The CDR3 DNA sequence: TGTGCCAGCAGCCCCCTCCAACTCCTAAGCTCTGGGGCCAACGTCCTGACTTTC. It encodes CASSPLQLLSSGANVLTF.

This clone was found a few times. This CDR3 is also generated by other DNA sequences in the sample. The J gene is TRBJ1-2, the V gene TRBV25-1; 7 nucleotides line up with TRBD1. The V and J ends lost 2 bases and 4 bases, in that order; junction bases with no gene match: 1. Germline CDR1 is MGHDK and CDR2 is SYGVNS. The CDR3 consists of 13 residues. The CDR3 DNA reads TGTGCCAGCAGTGAAAGACAGGGCTATGGCTACACCTTC. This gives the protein CASSERQGYGYTF.

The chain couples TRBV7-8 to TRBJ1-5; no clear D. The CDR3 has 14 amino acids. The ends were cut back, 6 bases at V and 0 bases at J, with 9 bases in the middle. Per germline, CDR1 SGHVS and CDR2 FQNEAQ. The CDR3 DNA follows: TGTGCCAGCAGTGATGACATTAGCAATCAGCCCCAGCATTTT. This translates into CASSDDISNQPQHF.

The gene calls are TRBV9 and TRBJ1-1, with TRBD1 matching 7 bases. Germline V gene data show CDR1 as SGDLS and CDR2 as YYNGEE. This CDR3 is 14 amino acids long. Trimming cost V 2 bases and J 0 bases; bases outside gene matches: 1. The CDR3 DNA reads TGTGCCAGCAGCGTGGACAGGTTGAACACTGAAGCTTTCTTT. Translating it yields CASSVDRLNTEAFF.

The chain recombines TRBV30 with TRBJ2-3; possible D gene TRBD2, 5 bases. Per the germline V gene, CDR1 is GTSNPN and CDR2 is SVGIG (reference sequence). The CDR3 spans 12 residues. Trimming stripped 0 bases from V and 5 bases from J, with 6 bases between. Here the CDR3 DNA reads TGTGCCTGGAGTGTAGGACTAGATACGCAGTATTTT. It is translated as CAWSVGLDTQYF.

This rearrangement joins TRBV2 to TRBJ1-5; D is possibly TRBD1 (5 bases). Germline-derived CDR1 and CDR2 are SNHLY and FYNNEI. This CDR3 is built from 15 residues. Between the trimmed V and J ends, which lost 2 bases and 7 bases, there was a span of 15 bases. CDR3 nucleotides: TGTGCCAGCAGTGAATTGGGGGGTGGGAAACAGCCCCAGCATTTT. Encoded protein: CASSELGGGKQPQHF.

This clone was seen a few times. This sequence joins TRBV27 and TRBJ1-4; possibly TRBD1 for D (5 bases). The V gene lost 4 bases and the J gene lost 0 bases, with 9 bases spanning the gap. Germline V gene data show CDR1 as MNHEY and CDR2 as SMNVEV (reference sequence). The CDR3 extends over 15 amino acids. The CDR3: CASSSLQATNEKLFF. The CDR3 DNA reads TGTGCCAGCAGTTCGCTACAGGCAACTAATGAAAAACTGTTTTTT.

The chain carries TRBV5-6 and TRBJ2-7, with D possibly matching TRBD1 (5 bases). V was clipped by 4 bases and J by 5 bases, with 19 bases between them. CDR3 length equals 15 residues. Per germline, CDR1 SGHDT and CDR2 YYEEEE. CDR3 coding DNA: TGTGCCAGCAGCGACGTACAGGTGGGTCACCACGAGCAGTACTTC. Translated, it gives CASSDVQVGHHEQYF.

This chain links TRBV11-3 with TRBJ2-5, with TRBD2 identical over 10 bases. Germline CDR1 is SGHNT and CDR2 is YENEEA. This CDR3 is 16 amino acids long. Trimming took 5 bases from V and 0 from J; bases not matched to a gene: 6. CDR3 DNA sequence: TGTGCCAGCAGCCTCGGACTAGCGGAAAACCAAGAGACCCAGTACTTC. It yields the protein CASSLGLAENQETQYF. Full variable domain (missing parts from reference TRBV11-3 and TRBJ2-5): EAGVVQSPRYKIIEKKQPVAFWCNPISGHNTLYWYLQNLGQGPELLIRYENEEAVDDSQLPKDRFSAERLKGVDSTLKIQPAELGDSAVYLCASSLGLAENQETQYFGPGTRLLVL.

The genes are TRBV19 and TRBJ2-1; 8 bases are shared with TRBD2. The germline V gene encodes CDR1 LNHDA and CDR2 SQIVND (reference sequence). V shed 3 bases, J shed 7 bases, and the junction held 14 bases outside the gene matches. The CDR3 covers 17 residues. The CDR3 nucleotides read TGTGCCAGTAGTATGCCTCTCTACGGGAGGGCCTCAAATGAGCAGTTCTTC. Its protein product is CASSMPLYGRASNEQFF.

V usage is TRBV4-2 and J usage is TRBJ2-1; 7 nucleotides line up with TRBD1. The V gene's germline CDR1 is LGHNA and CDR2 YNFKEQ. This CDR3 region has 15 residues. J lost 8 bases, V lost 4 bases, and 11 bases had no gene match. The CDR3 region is CASSPNPDRADEQFF. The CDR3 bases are TGTGCCAGCAGCCCAAACCCCGACAGGGCTGATGAGCAGTTCTTC.

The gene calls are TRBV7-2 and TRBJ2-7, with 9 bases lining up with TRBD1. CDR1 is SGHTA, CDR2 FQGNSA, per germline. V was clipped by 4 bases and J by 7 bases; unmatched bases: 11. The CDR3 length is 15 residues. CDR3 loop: CASSSYHRGQGEQYF. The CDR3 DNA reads TGTGCCAGCAGCTCTTACCACAGGGGGCAAGGTGAGCAGTACTTC.

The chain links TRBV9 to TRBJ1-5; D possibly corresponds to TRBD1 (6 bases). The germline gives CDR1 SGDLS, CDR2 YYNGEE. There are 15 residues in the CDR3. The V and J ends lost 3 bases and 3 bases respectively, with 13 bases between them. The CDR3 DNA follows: TGTGCCAGCAGCGCGGGACATCTCAACAATCAGCCCCAGCATTTT. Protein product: CASSAGHLNNQPQHF.

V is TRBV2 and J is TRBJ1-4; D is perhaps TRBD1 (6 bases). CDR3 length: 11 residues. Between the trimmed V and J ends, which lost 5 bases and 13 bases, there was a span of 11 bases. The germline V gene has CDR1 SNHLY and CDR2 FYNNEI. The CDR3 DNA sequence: TGTGCCAGCAGTAACAGGGTTGGACTGTTTTTT. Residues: CASSNRVGLFF.

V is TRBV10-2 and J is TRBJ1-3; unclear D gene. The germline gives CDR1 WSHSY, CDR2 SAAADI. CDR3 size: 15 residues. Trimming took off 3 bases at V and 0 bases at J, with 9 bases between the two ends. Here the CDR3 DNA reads TGCGCCAGCAGTGACAGGACTTCCTCTGGAAACACCATATATTTT. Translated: CASSDRTSSGNTIYF.

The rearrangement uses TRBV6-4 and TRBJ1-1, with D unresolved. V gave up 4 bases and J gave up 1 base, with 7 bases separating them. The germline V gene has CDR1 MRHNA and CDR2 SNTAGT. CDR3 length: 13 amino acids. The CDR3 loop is CASSASGNTEAFF. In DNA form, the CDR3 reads TGTGCCAGCAGTGCATCAGGGAACACTGAAGCTTTCTTT.

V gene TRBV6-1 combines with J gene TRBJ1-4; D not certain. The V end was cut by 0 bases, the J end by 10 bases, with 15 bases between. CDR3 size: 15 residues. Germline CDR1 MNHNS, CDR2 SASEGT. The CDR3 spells CASSEAASLGGKLFF. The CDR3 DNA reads TGTGCCAGCAGTGAAGCAGCCTCTCTTGGTGGAAAACTGTTTTTT.

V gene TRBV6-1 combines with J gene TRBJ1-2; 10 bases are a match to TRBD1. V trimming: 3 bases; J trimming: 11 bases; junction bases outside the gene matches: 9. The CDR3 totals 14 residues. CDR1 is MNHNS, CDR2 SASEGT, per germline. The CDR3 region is CASSDRIGQGEYTF. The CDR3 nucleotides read TGTGCCAGCAGTGATCGAATCGGACAGGGGGAATACACCTTC.

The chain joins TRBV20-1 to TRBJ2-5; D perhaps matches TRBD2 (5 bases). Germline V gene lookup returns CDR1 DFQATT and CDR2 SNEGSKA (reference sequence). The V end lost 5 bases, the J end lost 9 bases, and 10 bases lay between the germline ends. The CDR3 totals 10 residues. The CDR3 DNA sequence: TGCAGTGCTGGGCTAGCTCCCCAGTACTTC. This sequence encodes CSAGLAPQYF.

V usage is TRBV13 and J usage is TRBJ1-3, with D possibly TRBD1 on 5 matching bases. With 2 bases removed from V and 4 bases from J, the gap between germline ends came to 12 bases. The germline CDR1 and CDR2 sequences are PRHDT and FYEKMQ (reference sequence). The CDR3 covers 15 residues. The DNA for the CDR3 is TGTGCCAGCAGCTTAAGGGGAAGAGGCGGAAACACCATATATTTT. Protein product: CASSLRGRGGNTIYF.

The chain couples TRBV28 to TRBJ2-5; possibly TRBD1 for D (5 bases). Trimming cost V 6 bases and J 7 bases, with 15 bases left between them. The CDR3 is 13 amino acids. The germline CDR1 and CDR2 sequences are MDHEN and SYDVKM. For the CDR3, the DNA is TGTGCCAGCAGATCCCAGGGTCGGGTGACCCAGTACTTC. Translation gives CASRSQGRVTQYF.

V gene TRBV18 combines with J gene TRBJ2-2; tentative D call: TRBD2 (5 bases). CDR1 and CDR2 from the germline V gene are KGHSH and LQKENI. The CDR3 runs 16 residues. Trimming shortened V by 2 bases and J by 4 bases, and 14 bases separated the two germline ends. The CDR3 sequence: CASSPNNGVATGELFF. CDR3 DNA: TGTGCCAGCTCACCAAATAACGGGGTGGCCACCGGGGAGCTGTTTTTT.